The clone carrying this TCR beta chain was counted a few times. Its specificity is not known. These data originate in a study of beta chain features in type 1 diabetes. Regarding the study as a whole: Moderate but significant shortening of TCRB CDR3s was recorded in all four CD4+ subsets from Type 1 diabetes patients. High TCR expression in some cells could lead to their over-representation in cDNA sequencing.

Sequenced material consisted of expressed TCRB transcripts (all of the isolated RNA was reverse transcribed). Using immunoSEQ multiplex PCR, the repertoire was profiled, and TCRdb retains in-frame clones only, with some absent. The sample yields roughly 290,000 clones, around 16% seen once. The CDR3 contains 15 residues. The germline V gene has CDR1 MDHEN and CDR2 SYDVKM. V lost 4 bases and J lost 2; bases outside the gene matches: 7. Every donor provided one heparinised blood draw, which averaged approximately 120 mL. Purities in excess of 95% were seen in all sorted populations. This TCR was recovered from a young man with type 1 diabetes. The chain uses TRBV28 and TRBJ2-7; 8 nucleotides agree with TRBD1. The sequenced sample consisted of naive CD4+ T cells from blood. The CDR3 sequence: CASSSIGQGTYEQYF. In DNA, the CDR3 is TGTGCCAGCAGTTCAATTGGACAGGGTACCTACGAGCAGTACTTC.